Below are 24 T cell receptor beta chains sequenced from a single sample in a study of blood T cells in healthy people across ages. Then a second PCR, running about 6 to 12 cycles, was carried out with a sample-barcoded 5' primer and a J-beta primer mix. Via MiXCR, TCRdb re-called the 5' RACE reads, giving one row per CDR3 protein. The data hold around 800,000 distinct CDR3 sequences, with about 46% observed a single time. The sample comprised blood. Receptors were obtained from a man at least 80 years old in good health.

This chain joins TRBV11-2 and TRBJ2-4, with TRBD2 matching over 8 bases. The DNA end is more similar to TRBJ2-7, so the J call may be wrong. The length of the CDR3 is 13 residues. The germline V gene encodes CDR1 SGHAT and CDR2 FQNNGV. CDR3 DNA: TGTGCCAGCAGCCAGGGACTAGGTCTCGAGCAGTACTTC. It codes for CASSQGLGLEQYF.

This clonotype occurred a few times. The chain has TRBV10-3 and TRBJ2-7, with TRBD2 matching over 13 bases. The CDR3 spans 13 residues. With 6 bases clipped from V and 5 bases from J, the junction kept 1 base outside the gene matches. Germline CDR1 ENHRY, CDR2 SYGVKD. DNA of the CDR3: TGTGCCATCAGGGGGACTAGCGGGAACGAGCAGTACTTC. This encodes CAIRGTSGNEQYF.

This clonotype was seen repeatedly, ten times or more. The chain employs TRBV7-2 and TRBJ2-5; TRBD2 matches at 9 bases. This CDR3 has 16 amino acids. The germline CDR1 and CDR2 sequences are SGHTA and FQGNSA. V trimming: 5 bases; J trimming: 3 bases; junction bases outside the gene matches: 10. The DNA for the CDR3 is TGTGCCAGCAGCCCCGGCGGTCTAGCGGGGAAAGAGACCCAGTACTTC. Its protein product is CASSPGGLAGKETQYF.

This clonotype showed up just a few times. V gene TRBV5-1 combines with J gene TRBJ2-7, with no clear D. This CDR3 region has 13 residues. Germline lookup yields CDR1 SGHRS and CDR2 YFSETQ. V was trimmed by 2 bases and J by 0 bases, leaving 6 bases between them. As DNA, the CDR3 is TGCGCCAGCAGCTTTGTATTCTCCTACGAGCAGTACTTC. Amino acid sequence: CASSFVFSYEQYF.

The chain recombines TRBV11-3 with TRBJ2-3; 8 nucleotides align to TRBD2. The CDR3 runs 15 residues. The germline V gene encodes CDR1 SGHNT and CDR2 YENEEA. J gave up 6 bases and V 6 bases, and 11 bases lay outside the gene matches. CDR3 DNA: TGTGCCAGCAGATCTATAGCGGGACTAGGGGATACGCAGTATTTT. Amino acids: CASRSIAGLGDTQYF.

This clonotype was observed a few times. The rearrangement links TRBV5-5 to TRBJ1-5; D gene uncertain. This CDR3 is built from 14 residues. The germline gives CDR1 SGHKS, CDR2 YYEKEE (reference sequence). The V end lost 2 bases, the J end lost 8 bases, and 14 bases lay between the germline ends. CDR3 region: CASSFGPDGEPQHF. CDR3 coding DNA: TGTGCCAGCAGCTTCGGCCCGGACGGAGAGCCCCAGCATTTT.

V gene TRBV10-3 combines with J gene TRBJ2-1; 12 bases match TRBD2. V gave up 4 bases and J gave up 5 bases; unmatched junction bases: 6. The CDR3 length is 16 residues. Germline values: CDR1 ENHRY, CDR2 SYGVKD. CDR3 sequence: CAISGRTSGVNNEQFF. The CDR3 DNA reads TGTGCCATCAGTGGAAGGACTAGCGGGGTTAACAATGAGCAGTTCTTC.

DNA for the CDR3: TGTGCCAGCAGCTTAGACAGACCGGGACTAGCCACAGATACGCAGTATTTT. As protein: CASSLDRPGLATDTQYF. The chain uses TRBV7-2 and TRBJ2-3; 9 nucleotides align to TRBD2. Trimming cost V 1 base and J 2 bases; bases outside gene matches: 7. The CDR3 consists of 17 residues. In germline, CDR1 is SGHTA, CDR2 FQGNSA.

The rearrangement joins TRBV5-1 to TRBJ2-7; tentatively, D is TRBD1 or TRBD2 (5 bases each). V lost 3 bases to trimming and J lost 2 bases, with 15 bases between them. CDR1 SGHRS and CDR2 YFSETQ come from the germline V gene. CDR3 size: 15 residues. CDR3 DNA sequence: TGCGCCAGCAGCTGGGGTTGGGACGGGACCTACGAGCAGTACTTC. This gives the protein CASSWGWDGTYEQYF.

J is TRBJ2-4 and V is TRBV2; possibly TRBD1 for D (6 bases). Germline values: CDR1 SNHLY, CDR2 FYNNEI. The CDR3 has 14 residues. V was pared by 6 bases and J by 4 bases, with 13 bases between. CDR3 amino acids: CASRLTGIKNIQYF. The CDR3, as DNA: TGTGCCAGCAGGCTGACAGGCATTAAAAACATTCAGTACTTC.

Regarding this clonotype: Its ends do not fully match the called genes, so a read error is possible. This sequence joins TRBV28 and TRBJ2-1, with 15 bases identical to TRBD2. There are 19 residues in the CDR3. CDR1 is MDHEN and CDR2 is SYDVKM in the germline V gene. CDR3 bases: TGTGCCAGCAATCTGTGGGGGACTAGCGGGAGGTCCTCCTACGATGAGCAGTTCTTC. This gives the protein CASNLWGTSGRSSYDEQFF.

This chain uses TRBV9 with TRBJ2-7, with 10 positions matching TRBD2. Germline CDR1 reads SGDLS; CDR2 reads YYNGEE. The length of the CDR3 is 16 residues. V was clipped by 1 base and J by 4 bases; unmatched bases: 8. The CDR3 reads CASSVLAGDRRYEQYF. The CDR3 coding sequence is TGTGCCAGCAGCGTACTAGCGGGAGATAGGCGGTACGAGCAGTACTTC.

The chain carries TRBV28 and TRBJ2-2; TRBD1 aligns across 7 bases. The CDR3 spans 15 residues. The trim removed 8 bases at V and 2 bases at J, leaving 8 bases unmatched. Germline CDR1 and CDR2: MDHEN and SYDVKM. In nucleotides, the CDR3 is TGTGCCAGCCAGACAGGGTCGAGTAACACCGGGGAGCTGTTTTTT. Residues: CASQTGSSNTGELFF.

The chain has TRBV15 and TRBJ2-7, with unresolved D. V gave up 0 bases and J gave up 4 bases, with 7 bases separating them. Per germline, CDR1 LNHNV and CDR2 YYDKDF (reference sequence). The CDR3 contains 13 residues. CDR3 sequence (DNA): TGTGCCACCAGCAGAGATGCCGAATACGAGCAGTACTTC. Amino acid sequence: CATSRDAEYEQYF.

This clonotype has just a few counts. A much larger clone lies a single base off, so this may be a read error. The chain employs TRBV12-3 or TRBV12-4 and TRBJ2-3; D remains ambiguous. V was clipped by 5 bases and J by 6 bases, with 15 bases between them. This CDR3 has 14 residues. CDR3 sequence (DNA): TGTGCCAGCAGTGTAGGGCAGGCAAGTGATACGCAGTATTTT. Residues: CASSVGQASDTQYF.

V gene TRBV10-3 combines with J gene TRBJ1-2; TRBD1 is a possible D gene (5 bases). The CDR3 has 15 amino acids. V was trimmed by 3 bases and J by 4 bases, leaving 15 bases between them. CDR1 is ENHRY and CDR2 is SYGVKD in the germline V gene. The CDR3 DNA follows: TGTGCCATCAGTGAAGGGCAGGGAAACCCCTATGGCTACACCTTC. It is translated as CAISEGQGNPYGYTF.

This rearrangement joins TRBV7-2 to TRBJ1-4, with D uncertain. Trimming left V 1 base short and J 2 bases short, with 8 bases between. This CDR3 contains 15 residues. Germline V gives CDR1 SGHTA, CDR2 FQGNSA. The CDR3 DNA is TGTGCCAGCAGCTTAGGGCCTAATACTAATGAAAAACTGTTTTTT. Translating it yields CASSLGPNTNEKLFF. Full variable domain (missing parts from reference TRBV7-2 and TRBJ1-4): GAGVSQSPSNKVTEKGKDVELRCDPISGHTALYWYRQSLGQGLEFLIYFQGNSAPDKSGLPSDRFSAERTGGSVSTLTIQRTQQEDSAVYLCASSLGPNTNEKLFFGSGTQLSVL.

This clonotype was found a few times. CDR3 bases: TGTGCCAGCAGCCAAGCTAGCACTTCCATGGGTGAGCAGTTCTTC. Its protein product is CASSQASTSMGEQFF. V is TRBV4-2 and J is TRBJ2-1; D may be TRBD2 (5 bases). Trimming cost V 1 base and J 9 bases, with 16 bases left between them. CDR3 length: 15 amino acids. The germline V gene encodes CDR1 LGHNA and CDR2 YNFKEQ.

V is TRBV3-1 and J is TRBJ2-2; D remains ambiguous. V lost 2 bases and J lost 3, with 10 bases in between. This CDR3 is built from 15 residues. The V gene's germline CDR1 is LGHDT and CDR2 YNNKEL (reference sequence). CDR3 DNA: TGTGCCAGCAGCCAATACTACGACGACACCGGGGAGCTGTTTTTT. It translates to CASSQYYDDTGELFF.

This chain connects TRBV10-3 to TRBJ2-6; no clear D. Germline V gives CDR1 ENHRY, CDR2 SYGVKD. The CDR3 covers 14 residues. V dropped 6 bases and J dropped 2 bases, with 8 bases sitting between them. CDR3 residues: CAISPGTGANVLTF. The CDR3 DNA follows: TGTGCCATCAGCCCAGGAACTGGGGCCAACGTCCTGACTTTC.

This clonotype showed up just once. CDR3 nucleotides: TGCGCCAGCAGCGCCAATCAACCGGGACAGGGGATATCCTACAATGAGCAGTACTTC. Protein sequence: CASSANQPGQGISYNEQYF. V and J are TRBV5-1 and TRBJ2-1, with 10 bases aligning to TRBD1. The better agreement between TRBJ2-7 and the DNA end casts doubt on the J call. Germline V gene lookup returns CDR1 SGHRS and CDR2 YFSETQ. The CDR3 totals 19 residues.

J is TRBJ2-5 and V is TRBV9; the D is unclear. The germline V gene has CDR1 SGDLS and CDR2 YYNGEE. The CDR3 is 12 amino acids. V was cut by 0 bases and J by 7 bases, with 7 bases left in between. CDR3 in DNA: TGTGCCAGCAGCGTAGACGGGTTGACCCAGTACTTC. It encodes CASSVDGLTQYF.

CDR3 DNA sequence: TGTGCCAGCAGCAAAAGGTATCTCGGGAAGAATGAGCAGTTCTTC. Its protein is CASSKRYLGKNEQFF. The chain couples TRBV21-1 to TRBJ2-1; TRBD1 is taken as the D call from the table, unchecked against the DNA. TRBV21-1 is tagged as a pseudogene. The CDR3 extends over 15 amino acids.

This chain links TRBV9 with TRBJ2-1; the D gene is possibly TRBD1 (6 bases). This CDR3 contains 14 residues. V lost 4 bases and J 5 bases, leaving 13 bases between the germline ends. The germline CDR1 and CDR2 sequences are SGDLS and YYNGEE. The DNA of the CDR3 is TGTGCCAGCAGCAGAGTAGGGGGTGACAATGAGCAGTTCTTC. It is translated as CASSRVGGDNEQFF.